The T cell receptor beta chain described here comes from a study of regulatory T cells in long-lasting Graves disease. Only a few counts were recorded for this clonotype. Time point specified: persistent/refractory GD, antithyroid drugs over 5 years with positive TRAb. The authors made the TCR library using RNA they extracted from PBMCs. American Thyroid Association guidelines defined Graves' disease diagnosis. Libraries of TCR beta came from iRepertoire HTBI primers plus Arm-PCR of CDR3 regions. TCRdb recomputed calls from the multiplex PCR reads with MiXCR, one row per CDR3 protein. The sample holds 700,000 or so distinct CDR3 sequences, roughly 30% seen once. This TCR derives from a female donor with Graves disease. The sequencing used peripheral blood mononuclear cells (PBMCs), collected when the disease was refractory, from a patient treated with antithyroid drugs.

The CDR3 reads CASSIGTQGSGNTIYF. In nucleotides, the CDR3 is TGTGCCAGTAGTATTGGGACACAGGGCTCTGGAAACACCATATATTTT. This chain uses TRBV19 with TRBJ1-3; weak D call: TRBD1 (6 bases). This CDR3 has 16 amino acids. Germline loops: CDR1 LNHDA, CDR2 SQIVND (reference sequence). Trimming cost V 3 bases and J 0 bases, with 12 bases left between them.